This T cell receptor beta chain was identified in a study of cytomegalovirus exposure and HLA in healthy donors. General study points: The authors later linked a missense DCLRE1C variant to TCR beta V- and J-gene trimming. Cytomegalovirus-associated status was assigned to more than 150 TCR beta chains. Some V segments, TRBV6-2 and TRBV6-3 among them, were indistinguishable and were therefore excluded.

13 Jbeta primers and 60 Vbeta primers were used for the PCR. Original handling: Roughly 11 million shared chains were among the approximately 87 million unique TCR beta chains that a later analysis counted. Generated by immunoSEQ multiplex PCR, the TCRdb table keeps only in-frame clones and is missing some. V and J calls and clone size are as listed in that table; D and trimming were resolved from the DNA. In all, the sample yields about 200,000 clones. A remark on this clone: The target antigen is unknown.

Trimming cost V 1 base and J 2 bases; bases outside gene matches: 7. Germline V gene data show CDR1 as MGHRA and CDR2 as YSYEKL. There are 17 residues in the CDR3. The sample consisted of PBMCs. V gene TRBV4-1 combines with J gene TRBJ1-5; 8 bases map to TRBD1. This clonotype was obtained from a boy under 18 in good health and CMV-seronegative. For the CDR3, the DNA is TGCGCCAGCAGCCAAGGTAGACAGGGGATTCGCAATCAGCCCCAGCATTTT. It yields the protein CASSQGRQGIRNQPQHF.